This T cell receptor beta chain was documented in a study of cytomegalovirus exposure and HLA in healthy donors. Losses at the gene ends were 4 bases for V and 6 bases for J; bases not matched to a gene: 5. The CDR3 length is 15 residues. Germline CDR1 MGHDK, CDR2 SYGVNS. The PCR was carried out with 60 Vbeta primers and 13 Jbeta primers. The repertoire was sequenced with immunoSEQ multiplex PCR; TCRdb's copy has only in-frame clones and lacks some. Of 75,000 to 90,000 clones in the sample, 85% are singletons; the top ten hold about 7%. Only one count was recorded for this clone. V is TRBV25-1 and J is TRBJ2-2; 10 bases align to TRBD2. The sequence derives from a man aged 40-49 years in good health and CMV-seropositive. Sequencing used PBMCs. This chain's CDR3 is CASSALAGVAGELFF. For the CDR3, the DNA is TGTGCCAGCAGTGCCCTAGCGGGGGTGGCCGGGGAGCTGTTTTTT.